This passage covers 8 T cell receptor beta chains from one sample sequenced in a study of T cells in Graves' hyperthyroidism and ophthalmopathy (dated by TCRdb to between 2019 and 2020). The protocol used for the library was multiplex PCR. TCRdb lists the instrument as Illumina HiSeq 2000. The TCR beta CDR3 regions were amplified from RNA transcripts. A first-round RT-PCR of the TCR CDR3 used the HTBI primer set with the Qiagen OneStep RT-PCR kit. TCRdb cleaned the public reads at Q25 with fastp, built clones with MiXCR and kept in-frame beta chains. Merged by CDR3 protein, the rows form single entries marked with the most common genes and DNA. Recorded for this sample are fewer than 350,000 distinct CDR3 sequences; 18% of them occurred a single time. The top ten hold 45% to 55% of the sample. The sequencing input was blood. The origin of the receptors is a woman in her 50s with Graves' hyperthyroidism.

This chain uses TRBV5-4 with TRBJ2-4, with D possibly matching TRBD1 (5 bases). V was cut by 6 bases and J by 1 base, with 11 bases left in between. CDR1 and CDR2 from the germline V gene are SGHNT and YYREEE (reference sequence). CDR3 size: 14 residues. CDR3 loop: CASTPSGAKNIQYF. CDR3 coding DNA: TGTGCCAGCACACCGTCAGGGGCCAAAAACATTCAGTACTTC.

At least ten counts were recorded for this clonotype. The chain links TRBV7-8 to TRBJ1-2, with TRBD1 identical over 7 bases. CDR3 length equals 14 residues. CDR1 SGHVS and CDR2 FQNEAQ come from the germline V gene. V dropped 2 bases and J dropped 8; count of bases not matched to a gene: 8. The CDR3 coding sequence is TGTGCCAGCAGCTTAAGAGACAGGGAGGGCGGCTACACCTTC. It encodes CASSLRDREGGYTF. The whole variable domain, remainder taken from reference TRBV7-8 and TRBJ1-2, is GAGVSQSPRYKVAKRGQDVALRCDPISGHVSLFWYQQALGQGPEFLTYFQNEAQLDKSGLPSDRFFAERPEGSVSTLKIQRTQQEDSAVYLCASSLRDREGGYTFGSGTRLTVV.

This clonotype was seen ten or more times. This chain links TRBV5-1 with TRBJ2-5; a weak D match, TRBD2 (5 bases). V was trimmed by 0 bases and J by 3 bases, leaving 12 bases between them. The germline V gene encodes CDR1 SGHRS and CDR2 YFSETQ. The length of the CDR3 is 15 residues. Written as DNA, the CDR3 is TGCGCCAGCAGCTTGGGTTCCTGGCGGGAAGAGACCCAGTACTTC. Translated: CASSLGSWREETQYF.

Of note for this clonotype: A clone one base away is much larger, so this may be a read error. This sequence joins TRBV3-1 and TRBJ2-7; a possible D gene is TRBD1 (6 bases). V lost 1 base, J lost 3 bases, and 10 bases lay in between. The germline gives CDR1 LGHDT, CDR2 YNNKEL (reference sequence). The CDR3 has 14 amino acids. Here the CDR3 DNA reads TGTGCCAGCAGCCAAGCTGGGACATACTACGAGCAGTACTTC. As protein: CASSQAGTYYEQYF.

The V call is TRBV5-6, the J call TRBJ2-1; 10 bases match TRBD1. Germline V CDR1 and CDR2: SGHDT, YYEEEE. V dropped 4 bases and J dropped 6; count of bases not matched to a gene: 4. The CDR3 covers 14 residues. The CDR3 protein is CASSQRQGANEQFF. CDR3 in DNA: TGTGCCAGCAGCCAAAGACAGGGGGCCAATGAGCAGTTCTTC.

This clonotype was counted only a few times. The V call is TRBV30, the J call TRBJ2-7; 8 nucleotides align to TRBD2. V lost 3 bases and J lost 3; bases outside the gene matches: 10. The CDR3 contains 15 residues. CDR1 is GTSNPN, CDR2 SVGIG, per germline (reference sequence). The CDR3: CAWSPPGGGSYEQYF. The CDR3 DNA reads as TGTGCCTGGAGCCCCCCGGGAGGGGGAAGCTACGAGCAGTACTTC.

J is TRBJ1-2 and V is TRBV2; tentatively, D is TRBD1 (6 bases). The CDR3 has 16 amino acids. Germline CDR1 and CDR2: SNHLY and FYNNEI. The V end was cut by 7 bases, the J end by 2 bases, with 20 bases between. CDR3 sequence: CASIGNRVIANYGYTF. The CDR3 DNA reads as TGTGCCAGCATTGGGAACAGGGTTATTGCCAACTATGGCTACACCTTC.

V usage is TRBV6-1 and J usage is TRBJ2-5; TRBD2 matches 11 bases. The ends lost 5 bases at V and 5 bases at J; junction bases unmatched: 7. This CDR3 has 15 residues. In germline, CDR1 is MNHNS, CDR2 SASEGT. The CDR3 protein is CASSQTSGERETQYF. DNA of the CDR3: TGTGCCAGCAGTCAGACTAGCGGGGAGAGGGAGACCCAGTACTTC.